A single sample gave rise to the 27 T cell receptor beta chains below, sequenced in a study of follicular helper T cells after annual influenza vaccination. Time point denoted: 2015-2016 season, 7 days after influenza vaccination. Using immunoSEQ multiplex PCR, the repertoire was profiled, and TCRdb retains in-frame clones only, with some absent. The profile covers about 4,800 clones, with 65% to 85% appearing a single time and approximately 1.1% taken by the ten largest. Sequenced material: CXCR5+ CD38- circulating T follicular helper cells from blood, taken 7 days after influenza vaccination. The subset: circulating Tfh, non-naive CD4+CXCR5+PD-1+ (ICOS+CD38+ or ICOS-CD38-). The receptor source for this set is an adult who received the influenza vaccine.

This clone has more than one count but fewer than ten. The V and J genes are TRBV28 and TRBJ1-6; tentative D call: TRBD1 (5 bases). With 7 bases removed from V and 10 bases from J, the gap between germline ends came to 17 bases. The CDR3 is 14 residues long. The germline V gene encodes CDR1 MDHEN and CDR2 SYDVKM. CDR3 sequence (DNA): TGTGCCAGCACTACCCCGGAGGGGCACTCACCCCTCCACTTT. Protein product: CASTTPEGHSPLHF.

V usage is TRBV7-8 and J usage is TRBJ1-1; D is ambiguous. CDR3 size: 13 residues. Germline V gene sequence: CDR1 SGHVS, CDR2 FQNEAQ. V dropped 1 base and J dropped 2 bases, with 5 bases sitting between them. CDR3 amino acids: CASSLGQNTEAFF. In DNA, the CDR3 is TGTGCCAGCAGCTTAGGGCAAAACACTGAAGCTTTCTTT.

This clone was found a few times. CDR3: CSVDALGRATEAFF. The CDR3 DNA reads as TGCAGCGTTGACGCCCTGGGCAGGGCCACTGAAGCTTTCTTT. The chain uses TRBV29-1 and TRBJ1-1, with D possibly being TRBD1 (5 bases). Per germline, CDR1 SQVTM and CDR2 ANQGSEA. CDR3 length: 14 amino acids. V was pared by 3 bases and J by 4 bases, with 15 bases between.

This sequence joins TRBV5-6 and TRBJ1-1; 8 positions agree with TRBD1. Per germline, CDR1 SGHDT and CDR2 YYEEEE. J gave up 0 bases and V 2 bases, and 6 bases lay outside the gene matches. This CDR3 spans 16 amino acids. In DNA form, the CDR3 reads TGTGCCAGCAGCTTAACCGGGACAGGACTGAACACTGAAGCTTTCTTT. This codes for CASSLTGTGLNTEAFF. Full variable domain (missing parts from reference TRBV5-6 and TRBJ1-1): DAGVTQSPTHLIKTRGQQVTLRCSPKSGHDTVSWYQQALGQGPQFIFQYYEEEERQRGNFPDRFSGHQFPNYSSELNVNALLLGDSALYLCASSLTGTGLNTEAFFGQGTRLTVV.

On this clone: The same CDR3 arises from other DNA sequences in this sample as well. The chain has TRBV12-5 and TRBJ1-6, with D maybe TRBD1 (6 bases). The V gene lost 3 bases and the J gene lost 16 bases, with 13 bases spanning the gap. This CDR3 is built from 12 residues. The germline gives CDR1 LGHNT, CDR2 FRNRAP. CDR3 bases: TGTGCTAGTGGTTTCACAGGGCAACCTCTCCACTTT. Encoded protein: CASGFTGQPLHF.

The chain carries TRBV5-5 and TRBJ2-5, with 7 bases lining up with TRBD2. CDR1 is SGHKS and CDR2 is YYEKEE in the germline V gene (reference sequence). This CDR3 is built from 13 residues. V lost 4 bases, J lost 5 bases, and 5 bases stayed unmatched. The CDR3 nucleotides read TGTGCCAGCAGCCGCGGGGGTCGGGAGACCCAGTACTTC. Translation: CASSRGGRETQYF.

DNA for the CDR3: TGTGCCAGCAGTTTCCTCGACTCTGGGGCCAACGTCCTGACTTTC. It translates to CASSFLDSGANVLTF. This chain uses TRBV27 with TRBJ2-6; D is undetermined. The CDR3 length is 15 residues. V lost 3 bases to trimming and J lost 0 bases, with 6 bases between them. Germline assignment: CDR1 MNHEY and CDR2 SMNVEV (reference sequence). Full variable domain (outside the CDR3, taken from reference TRBV27 and TRBJ2-6): EAQVTQNPRYLITVTGKKLTVTCSQNMNHEYMSWYRQDPGLGLRQIYYSMNVEVTDKGDVPEGYKVSRKEKRNFPLILESPSPNQTSLYFCASSFLDSGANVLTFGAGSRLTVL.

The J gene is TRBJ1-1, the V gene TRBV11-2; possible D gene TRBD1, 6 bases. V was pared by 0 bases and J by 5 bases, with 13 bases between. This CDR3 is 15 amino acids long. Germline V gives CDR1 SGHAT, CDR2 FQNNGV. DNA of the CDR3: TGTGCCAGCAGCTTAGATGCTTTACAGGGAACTGAAGCTTTCTTT. Translated, it gives CASSLDALQGTEAFF. Supplemented by reference TRBV11-2 and TRBJ1-1, the full variable domain reads EAGVAQSPRYKIIEKRQSVAFWCNPISGHATLYWYQQILGQGPKLLIQFQNNGVVDDSQLPKDRFSAERLKGVDSTLKIQPAKLEDSAVYLCASSLDALQGTEAFFGQGTRLTVV.

The chain uses TRBV6-5 and TRBJ1-2; D uncertain. CDR3 size: 12 residues. With 5 bases removed from V and 8 bases from J, the gap between germline ends came to 12 bases. Looked up from germline, CDR1 is MNHEY and CDR2 is SVGAGI. The CDR3 reads CASSPGPRGYTF. The CDR3 nucleotides read TGTGCCAGCAGTCCAGGCCCTAGAGGCTACACCTTC.

The gene calls are TRBV4-1 and TRBJ2-3, with 8 bases lining up with TRBD2. Germline assignment: CDR1 MGHRA and CDR2 YSYEKL. This CDR3 has 16 amino acids. Trimming took 4 bases from V and 3 from J; bases not matched to a gene: 9. CDR3 in DNA: TGCGCCAGCAGCCGGACGGGGGGGGTAACTACAGATACGCAGTATTTT. It encodes CASSRTGGVTTDTQYF.

The chain is built from TRBV5-4 and TRBJ2-7, with 7 bases identical to TRBD2. V was pared by 1 base and J by 1 base, with 8 bases of the junction left unmatched. This CDR3 has 16 residues. Germline CDR1 SGHNT, CDR2 YYREEE (reference sequence). CDR3: CASSLSGGVGSYEQYF. The CDR3 coding sequence is TGTGCCAGCAGCTTGTCGGGGGGAGTTGGATCCTACGAGCAGTACTTC.

The rearrangement uses TRBV18 and TRBJ2-2; 9 bases map to TRBD1. Germline assignment: CDR1 KGHSH and CDR2 LQKENI. This CDR3 contains 19 residues. V dropped 1 base and J dropped 1; count of bases not matched to a gene: 10. Here the CDR3 DNA reads TGTGCCAGCTCACCACGAATCAAGGGACAGGGCCTGAACACCGGGGAGCTGTTTTTT. Its translation is CASSPRIKGQGLNTGELFF.

This chain connects TRBV27 to TRBJ2-1, with D perhaps TRBD2 (7 bases). Trimming took 7 bases from V and 1 from J, leaving 14 bases between them. Looked up from germline, CDR1 is MNHEY and CDR2 is SMNVEV (reference sequence). The CDR3 has 15 residues. CDR3 in DNA: TGTGCCAGCAAGAGGGGGGGGACTTCCTACAATGAGCAGTTCTTC. It yields the protein CASKRGGTSYNEQFF.

The chain joins TRBV9 to TRBJ2-1; possibly TRBD1 for D (5 bases). This CDR3 comprises 14 residues. Trimming removed 0 bases at V and 13 bases at J, with 17 bases between. Germline lookup yields CDR1 SGDLS and CDR2 YYNGEE. The CDR3, as DNA: TGTGCCAGCAGCGTAGGTGCAGGGCCTAACCTCCAGTTCTTC. This sequence encodes CASSVGAGPNLQFF.

The CDR3 here is CASSLGLLSTDTQYF. CDR3 coding DNA: TGTGCCAGCAGCCTCGGACTATTGAGCACAGATACGCAGTATTTT. The gene calls are TRBV4-2 and TRBJ2-3; D is possibly TRBD2 (6 bases). V was pared by 4 bases and J by 0 bases, with 11 bases between. The length of the CDR3 is 15 residues. The germline V gene has CDR1 LGHNA and CDR2 YNFKEQ.

J is TRBJ1-1 and V is TRBV11-3; tentatively, D is TRBD1 (5 bases). With 3 bases removed from V and 5 bases from J, the gap between germline ends came to 10 bases. Germline values: CDR1 SGHNT, CDR2 YENEEA. This CDR3 region has 13 residues. The CDR3 loop is CASSFQGGTEAFF. The DNA of the CDR3 is TGTGCCAGCAGCTTTCAGGGAGGGACTGAAGCTTTCTTT.

This chain joins TRBV18 and TRBJ1-2; 10 bases are a match to TRBD1. This CDR3 comprises 15 residues. Unmatched junction bases numbered 8, after V lost 3 bases and J lost 7 bases. Germline CDR1 KGHSH, CDR2 LQKENI. The DNA of the CDR3 is TGTGCCAGCTCACCGGGGACAGGGGTGTCGGCTGGCTACACCTTC. It specifies CASSPGTGVSAGYTF.

The sample holds a few counts of this clone. V usage is TRBV6-5 and J usage is TRBJ1-5; D unresolved. The CDR3 spans 13 residues. Per germline, CDR1 MNHEY and CDR2 SVGAGI. Trimming took off 0 bases at V and 6 bases at J, with 6 bases between the two ends. The CDR3 DNA sequence: TGTGCCAGCAGTTACTCTTCCCGTCAGCCCCAGCATTTT. This translates into CASSYSSRQPQHF.

V is TRBV11-2 and J is TRBJ2-5; D is undetermined. CDR3 length equals 16 residues. CDR1 and CDR2 from the germline V gene are SGHAT and FQNNGV. V dropped 0 bases and J dropped 5 bases, with 16 bases sitting between them. The CDR3 here is CASSLEGNLVRETQYF. The CDR3 DNA is TGTGCCAGCAGCTTAGAGGGGAACCTAGTAAGGGAGACCCAGTACTTC.

The rearrangement joins TRBV10-3 to TRBJ1-5; D might be TRBD1 (6 bases). Germline V CDR1 and CDR2: ENHRY, SYGVKD. This CDR3 has 14 amino acids. Trimming left V 3 bases short and J 6 bases short, with 12 bases between. The DNA for the CDR3 is TGTGCCATCAGTGAAGGGGACACGGGTCAGCCCCAGCATTTT. It encodes CAISEGDTGQPQHF.

The chain is built from TRBV7-2 and TRBJ1-5; no firm D call. The germline V gene encodes CDR1 SGHTA and CDR2 FQGNSA. The CDR3 runs 14 residues. V was pared by 2 bases and J by 3 bases, with 8 bases between. CDR3 DNA sequence: TGTGCCAGCAGCTTAAATCGAAACAATCAGCCCCAGCATTTT. Translation gives CASSLNRNNQPQHF.

This clone was recorded only once. This chain connects TRBV5-4 to TRBJ2-7, with TRBD2 matching over 14 bases. V shed 4 bases, J shed 2 bases, and the junction held 5 bases outside the gene matches. The CDR3 spans 16 residues. Looked up from germline, CDR1 is SGHNT and CDR2 is YYREEE (reference sequence). The CDR3: CASSQRLAGGPYEQYF. DNA of the CDR3: TGTGCCAGCAGCCAAAGACTAGCGGGGGGGCCCTACGAGCAGTACTTC. Using reference TRBV5-4 and TRBJ2-7 for the parts outside the CDR3, the full variable domain is ETGVTQSPTHLIKTRGQQVTLRCSSQSGHNTVSWYQQALGQGPQFIFQYYREEENGRGNFPPRFSGLQFPNYSSELNVNALELDDSALYLCASSQRLAGGPYEQYFGPGTRLTVT.

The chain is built from TRBV7-9 and TRBJ2-3, with 7 bases aligning to TRBD2. Germline V gene data show CDR1 as SEHNR and CDR2 as FQNEAQ (reference sequence). The length of the CDR3 is 15 residues. Germline trimming cut 5 bases from V and 9 bases from J; bases unmatched to any gene: 14. The CDR3 protein is CASSSGGSGAATQYF. Here the CDR3 DNA reads TGTGCCAGCAGCAGTGGGGGGAGCGGGGCGGCCACGCAGTATTTT.

The chain combines TRBV7-9 with TRBJ1-4, with TRBD1 matching 11 bases. V gave up 5 bases and J gave up 4 bases; unmatched junction bases: 3. From germline, CDR1 is SEHNR and CDR2 FQNEAQ (reference sequence). This CDR3 region has 15 residues. CDR3 sequence: CASSRDRGINEKLFF. The CDR3 DNA is TGTGCCAGCAGCCGGGACAGGGGGATTAATGAAAAACTGTTTTTT. Looking up the rest from reference TRBV7-9 and TRBJ1-4 gives the full variable domain: DTGVSQNPRHKITKRGQNVTFRCDPISEHNRLYWYRQTLGQGPEFLTYFQNEAQLEKSRLLSDRFSAERPKGSFSTLEIQRTEQGDSAMYLCASSRDRGINEKLFFGSGTQLSVL.

The DNA of the CDR3 is TGTGCCAGCAGAACCCCGCCGGGACAGGGGACCCCAGATACGCAGTATTTT. Protein product: CASRTPPGQGTPDTQYF. V gene TRBV5-4 combines with J gene TRBJ2-3; TRBD1 aligns across 10 bases. V was clipped by 5 bases and J by 4 bases; unmatched bases: 13. The germline V gene has CDR1 SGHNT and CDR2 YYREEE (reference sequence). The CDR3 runs to 17 residues.

The rearrangement links TRBV10-1 to TRBJ2-5, with TRBD2 as a possible D gene (5 bases). CDR1 and CDR2 (germline): WNHNN, SYGVQD (reference sequence). V gave up 8 bases and J gave up 5 bases, with 12 bases separating them. The CDR3 covers 12 residues. CDR3 DNA: TGCGCCAGCCGGAGGTGGTGGGAGACCCAGTACTTC. Translation: CASRRWWETQYF.

This clone was observed once. The chain joins TRBV27 to TRBJ2-5; D ambiguous. V was trimmed by 5 bases and J by 1 base, leaving 11 bases between them. This CDR3 has 14 amino acids. Germline CDR1 MNHEY, CDR2 SMNVEV (reference sequence). In nucleotides, the CDR3 is TGTGCCAGCAGTCCCGGAAATACCCAAGAGACCCAGTACTTC. Its translation: CASSPGNTQETQYF.